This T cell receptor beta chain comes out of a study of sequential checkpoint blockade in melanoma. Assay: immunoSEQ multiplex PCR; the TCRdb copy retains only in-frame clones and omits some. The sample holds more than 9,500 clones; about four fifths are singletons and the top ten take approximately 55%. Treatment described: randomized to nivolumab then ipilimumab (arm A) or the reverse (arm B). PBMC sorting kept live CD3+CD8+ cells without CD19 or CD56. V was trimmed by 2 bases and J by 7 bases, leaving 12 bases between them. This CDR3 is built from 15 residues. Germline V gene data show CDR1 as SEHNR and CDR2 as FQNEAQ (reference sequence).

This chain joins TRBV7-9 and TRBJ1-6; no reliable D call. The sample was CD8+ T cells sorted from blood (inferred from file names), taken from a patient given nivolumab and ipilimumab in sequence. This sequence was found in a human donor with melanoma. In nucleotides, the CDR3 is TGTGCCAGCAGCTTACACGGACTTAAAAATTCACCCCTCCACTTT. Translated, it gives CASSLHGLKNSPLHF.